These T cell receptor beta chains were read from a single sample in a study of identical twins. TCRdb re-called the 5' RACE reads with MiXCR, one entry per CDR3 protein. The profile shows approximately 1.8 million distinct CDR3 sequences, 25% to 35% of them singletons. The sample comprised cord blood. Receptors were obtained from a newborn girl in good health. Both conserved end residues are part of each CDR3. The D gene is left open where the match is weak. Clone size, where shown, is once, few, many, or a class for clones that have expanded.

cdr3_length j_call d_call clone_size v_call cdr3_aa cdr3_nt
12 TRBJ2-5 . few TRBV10-3 CAISGDQETQYF TGTGCCATCAGCGGGGACCAAGAGACCCAGTACTTC
18 TRBJ2-3 TRBD2 . TRBV7-9 CASNLHLTSGGPTDTQYF TGTGCCAGCAACTTGCACCTGACTAGCGGGGGACCCACAGATACGCAGTATTTT
15 TRBJ1-5 . few TRBV12-3/TRBV12-4 CASSLTALDNQPQHF TGTGCCAGCAGTTTAACAGCCCTGGACAATCAGCCCCAGCATTTT
18 TRBJ2-7 . . TRBV11-2 CASTRGVGPTLHTYEQYF TGTGCCAGCACCAGAGGGGTTGGGCCCACACTTCACACTTACGAGCAGTACTTC
13 TRBJ2-5 . few TRBV20-1 CSAIFGGEETQYF TGCAGTGCCATATTCGGTGGGGAAGAGACCCAGTACTTC
14 TRBJ2-1 TRBD2 many TRBV29-1 CSVEFLAGGREQFF TGCAGCGTTGAATTCCTAGCGGGAGGGCGGGAGCAGTTCTTC
15 TRBJ1-1 TRBD1 . TRBV14 CASSQDGTVNTEAFF TGTGCCAGCAGCCAAGATGGGACAGTGAACACTGAAGCTTTCTTT
15 TRBJ2-3 TRBD2 many TRBV12-3/TRBV12-4 CASSLRSGVADTQYF TGTGCCAGCAGTTTACGTAGCGGGGTGGCAGATACGCAGTATTTT
16 TRBJ1-6 TRBD1 . TRBV6-1 CASRSQGSSYNSPLHF TGTGCCAGCAGATCACAGGGGAGCTCCTATAATTCACCCCTCCACTTT
15 TRBJ2-7 TRBD1 . TRBV13 CASSLGPGGYNEQYF TGTGCCAGCAGCTTAGGCCCAGGGGGCTACAATGAGCAGTACTTC
16 TRBJ2-7 TRBD1 . TRBV6-1 CASSDPGQSSSYEQYF TGTGCCAGCAGTGACCCGGGACAGTCGAGCTCCTACGAGCAGTACTTC
16 TRBJ2-1 . . TRBV5-8 CASSLARGPRYNDQFF TGTGCCAGCAGCTTGGCCCGGGGGCCGCGATACAATGACCAGTTCTTC
13 TRBJ1-2 . many TRBV29-1 CSVDNRSNYGYTF TGCAGCGTTGATAACAGGTCTAACTATGGCTACACCTTC
14 TRBJ1-2 TRBD1 few TRBV4-2 CASSQDGTGLGYTF TGTGCCAGCAGCCAAGATGGGACAGGACTGGGCTACACCTTC
12 TRBJ1-2 . . TRBV20-1 CSAEGQIYGYTF TGCAGTGCTGAAGGTCAGATCTATGGCTACACCTTC
15 TRBJ2-1 TRBD2 . TRBV29-1 CSVALLAAHYNEQFF TGCAGCGTTGCTCTCCTAGCGGCCCACTACAATGAGCAGTTCTTC
15 TRBJ2-1 . few TRBV4-2 CASSQDGGSVNEQFF TGTGCCAGCAGCCAAGATGGGGGTAGCGTGAATGAGCAGTTCTTC
14 TRBJ2-3 . once TRBV4-2 CASSQPRAGDTQYF TGTGCCAGCAGCCAACCGAGGGCGGGAGATACGCAGTATTTT
14 TRBJ2-7 TRBD1 few TRBV5-1 CASSVRDRWNEQYF TGCGCCAGCAGCGTCCGGGACAGGTGGAACGAGCAGTACTTC
11 TRBJ1-1 . . TRBV10-3 CAIGQNTEAFF TGTGCCATCGGACAGAACACTGAAGCTTTCTTT
14 TRBJ1-5 . . TRBV20-1 CSARGVTPNQPQHF TGCAGTGCTAGAGGGGTGACTCCCAATCAGCCCCAGCATTTT
12 TRBJ1-2 . many TRBV29-1 CSVARISYGYTF TGCAGCGTTGCCCGGATCTCCTATGGCTACACCTTC
17 TRBJ2-7 TRBD1 . TRBV5-1 CASTLYSGTGGSYEQYF TGCGCCAGCACCCTCTACTCCGGGACAGGGGGCTCCTACGAGCAGTACTTC
16 TRBJ2-1 TRBD2 . TRBV7-6 CASSLRRGLVNNEQFF TGTGCCAGCAGCTTGAGGCGGGGGTTAGTCAACAATGAGCAGTTCTTC
14 TRBJ1-1 . few TRBV24-1 CATSDARQGTEAFF TGTGCCACCAGTGATGCCAGGCAGGGCACTGAAGCTTTCTTT
15 TRBJ2-5 . . TRBV2 CASSDSGDASETQYF TGTGCCAGCAGTGATTCCGGGGACGCCTCAGAGACCCAGTACTTC
13 TRBJ1-5 TRBD1 . TRBV29-1 CSVVVQGEQPQHF TGCAGCGTTGTGGTACAGGGGGAACAGCCCCAGCATTTT
14 TRBJ2-3 TRBD2 few TRBV20-1 CSARTSGGIYTQYF TGCAGTGCTAGAACTAGCGGGGGGATTTATACGCAGTATTTT
15 TRBJ1-3 . few TRBV7-9 CASSLAAVTGNTIYF TGTGCCAGCAGCTTAGCGGCAGTGACTGGAAACACCATATATTTT
16 TRBJ2-7 TRBD2 . TRBV7-2 CASSLGLASAYNEQYF TGTGCCAGCAGCTTGGGACTAGCGAGTGCCTACAATGAGCAGTACTTC
16 TRBJ2-3 TRBD2 . TRBV7-2 CASSVTGTSGGATQYF TGTGCCAGCAGCGTAACCGGGACTAGCGGGGGGGCTACGCAGTATTTT
18 TRBJ2-3 . . TRBV7-6 CASSQDFFGTSSTDTQYF TGTGCCAGCAGCCAGGATTTTTTCGGGACTTCTAGCACAGATACGCAGTATTTT
15 TRBJ2-7 TRBD2 . TRBV20-1 CSAPTASGVSYEQYF TGCAGTGCTCCCACGGCTAGCGGGGTCTCCTACGAGCAGTACTTC
14 TRBJ2-1 TRBD2 few TRBV11-3 CASSLYSGGNEQFF TGTGCCAGCAGCTTGTATAGCGGGGGTAATGAGCAGTTCTTC
12 TRBJ1-2 TRBD1 . TRBV6-1 CASSVHRGGYTF TGTGCCAGCAGTGTCCACAGGGGCGGCTACACCTTC
18 TRBJ2-7 TRBD1 . TRBV27 CASQKFRSLAGGSYEQYF TGTGCCAGCCAGAAGTTTAGATCGTTGGCAGGGGGCTCCTACGAGCAGTACTTC
15 TRBJ2-1 . many TRBV3-1 CASSQALAFNNEQFF TGTGCCAGCAGCCAAGCGCTAGCCTTTAACAATGAGCAGTTCTTC
16 TRBJ2-3 TRBD2 many TRBV7-2 CASSYRLAGSTDTQYF TGTGCCAGCAGTTACCGACTAGCGGGGAGCACAGATACGCAGTATTTT
14 TRBJ2-7 TRBD1 many TRBV12-3/TRBV12-4 CASSLDRGFYEQYF TGTGCCAGCAGTTTGGACAGGGGCTTTTACGAGCAGTACTTC
14 TRBJ2-3 . few TRBV7-2 CASRAGLNTDTQYF TGTGCCAGCAGAGCCGGACTGAACACAGATACGCAGTATTTT
17 TRBJ2-4 TRBD2 many TRBV12-3/TRBV12-4 CASSLRLLAGGNNIQYF TGTGCCAGCAGTTTAAGGCTACTAGCGGGGGGGAATAACATTCAGTACTTC
13 TRBJ2-5 TRBD2 . TRBV29-1 CSARTSGSGEQYF TGCAGCGCTAGGACTAGCGGGAGCGGGGAGCAGTACTTC
13 TRBJ1-1 . few TRBV2 CASSPGPISEAFF TGTGCCAGCAGTCCCGGCCCGATCTCTGAAGCTTTCTTT
14 TRBJ2-1 TRBD1 few TRBV20-1 CSARFPGGYGEQFF TGCAGTGCTAGGTTCCCAGGGGGCTATGGTGAGCAGTTCTTC
15 TRBJ1-5 . . TRBV12-3/TRBV12-4 CASSLRDTLHGPQHF TGTGCCAGCAGTCTCCGGGACACCCTGCATGGGCCCCAGCATTTT
13 TRBJ1-2 TRBD1 . TRBV20-1 CSAGQGMDCGYTF TGCAGTGCTGGACAGGGTATGGACTGTGGCTACACCTTC
17 TRBJ2-3 TRBD2 . TRBV9 CASSVDPSGYRTDTQYF TGTGCCAGCAGCGTAGATCCTAGCGGTTATCGCACAGATACGCAGTATTTT
14 TRBJ2-3 TRBD1 . TRBV12-3/TRBV12-4 CASSLAPDRGAQYF TGTGCCAGCAGTTTAGCGCCCGACAGGGGGGCGCAGTATTTT